The entry below describes one TCR beta chain. This record belongs to a study of OX40 agonist ivuxolimab in advanced cancers. The CDR3 is 16 amino acids. Germline values: CDR1 SGHKS, CDR2 YYEKEE (reference sequence). Trimming cost V 4 bases and J 0 bases, with 15 bases left between them. The table came from immunoSEQ multiplex PCR; TCRdb's copy has only in-frame clones and leaves some out. The sample yields about 88,000 clones, approximately 85% seen once. The source is an adult with an advanced solid tumor such as melanoma, head and neck, liver or kidney cancer. The rearrangement links TRBV5-5 to TRBJ2-3; D possibly corresponds to TRBD2 (7 bases). The specimen was CD4+ or CD8+ T cells sorted from blood, collected in a trial of the OX40 agonist ivuxolimab. The CDR3: CASSPPSGGSTDTQYF. CDR3 in DNA: TGTGCCAGCAGCCCCCCCTCGGGGGGCAGCACAGATACGCAGTATTTT.